The 15 T cell receptor beta chains in this list originate from one sample, sequenced in a study of human T cells and chemical hapten exposure. TCRdb passed the RACE reads through MiXCR, listing each CDR3 protein once. The sample holds approximately 97,000 distinct CDR3 sequences, 25% to 35% seen once. Time point reported: patch test 3, about 24 weeks after DPC sensitization. Treatment in this sample: therapeutic diphenylcyclopropenone sensitization with weekly scalp DPC. The material sequenced was whole blood, taken in connection with sensitization to the hapten diphenylcyclopropenone (DPC). These receptors were taken from a man between 35 and 55 years old with alopecia areata. Some clones in this sample may be carry-over from other donors' samples.

V is TRBV27 and J is TRBJ2-1; TRBD2 matches 9 bases. Unmatched junction bases numbered 4, after V lost 1 base and J lost 6 bases. CDR3 length: 15 residues. Germline-derived CDR1 and CDR2 are MNHEY and SMNVEV (reference sequence). The CDR3 is CASSLFSGSRNEQFF. CDR3 in DNA: TGTGCCAGCAGTTTATTTAGCGGGAGTCGCAATGAGCAGTTCTTC.

This chain uses TRBV5-5 with TRBJ2-1, with 8 bases lining up with TRBD1. Looked up from germline, CDR1 is SGHKS and CDR2 is YYEKEE (reference sequence). This CDR3 is 17 amino acids long. V trimming: 1 base; J trimming: 7 bases; junction bases outside the gene matches: 13. The DNA of the CDR3 is TGTGCCAGCAGCTTGCGTTCAACCGACAGGGGTGAGAATGAGCAGTTCTTC. Protein sequence: CASSLRSTDRGENEQFF.

The CDR3 loop reads CAITAGANTEAFF. In DNA form, the CDR3 reads TGTGCCATCACGGCAGGGGCCAACACTGAAGCTTTCTTT. V gene TRBV10-3 combines with J gene TRBJ1-1; TRBD1 is a possible D gene (6 bases). The germline V gene has CDR1 ENHRY and CDR2 SYGVKD. CDR3 length: 13 residues. The V end lost 7 bases, the J end lost 2 bases, and 11 bases lay between the germline ends.

This clonotype turned up a few times. This chain links TRBV12-3 or TRBV12-4 with TRBJ1-6, with no clear D. This CDR3 comprises 15 residues. Between the trimmed V and J ends, which lost 1 base and 6 bases, there was a span of 10 bases. Here the CDR3 DNA reads TGTGCCAGCAGTTTAGGGAGTCAGTTTAATTCACCCCTCCACTTT. Its protein product is CASSLGSQFNSPLHF.

CDR3 nucleotide sequence: TGTGCCAGCAGCTTAGCGCATGGGGCAGACTATAGCAATCAGCCCCAGCATTTT. Translation gives CASSLAHGADYSNQPQHF. The chain combines TRBV7-8 with TRBJ1-5, with D maybe TRBD1 (5 bases). CDR1 is SGHVS and CDR2 is FQNEAQ in the germline V gene. V was shortened by 0 bases and J by 0 bases, with 15 bases between the two germline ends. This CDR3 is built from 18 residues.

Details on this clonotype: At one boundary the junction diverges from the germline segment, which might be a read error. This sequence joins TRBV28 and TRBJ2-6; D perhaps matches TRBD1 (6 bases). CDR3 length: 14 amino acids. Germline CDR1 MDHEN, CDR2 SYDVKM. The CDR3: CASSLTMGANVLNF. CDR3 sequence (DNA): TGTGCCAGCAGCTTGACTATGGGGGCCAACGTCCTGAATTTC.

In its sample, this clonotype was seen a few times. The chain has TRBV28 and TRBJ2-7; the D gene is possibly TRBD2 (5 bases). Germline V lookup: CDR1 MDHEN, CDR2 SYDVKM. Trimming took 5 bases from V and 2 from J, leaving 13 bases between them. This CDR3 is built from 14 residues. In DNA, the CDR3 is TGTGCCAGCAGTAATGAGGGCGGACCCTACGAGCAGTACTTC. This translates into CASSNEGGPYEQYF.

This clonotype has more than one count but fewer than ten. Compared with germline, one end of the junction differs, possibly owing to a read error. V is TRBV7-3 and J is TRBJ2-7, with TRBD2 identical over 9 bases. Germline values: CDR1 SGHTA, CDR2 FQGTGA. The CDR3 is 14 residues long. DNA for the CDR3: TGTGCCAGCAGCCCCGGGACTAGCTCCCACGAGCAGTACTTC. Its translation is CASSPGTSSHEQYF.

This clonotype was detected only a few times. The chain couples TRBV14 to TRBJ2-3; D gene ambiguous. The CDR3 is made up of 11 amino acids. Trimming left V 2 bases short and J 7 bases short, with 4 bases between. Germline CDR1 reads SGHDN; CDR2 reads FVKESK. The CDR3 is CASSQIHTQYF. In DNA, the CDR3 is TGTGCCAGCAGCCAAATCCATACGCAGTATTTT.

This clonotype was picked up a small number of times. This chain joins TRBV20-1 and TRBJ2-7; 10 bases are a match to TRBD2. Germline lookup yields CDR1 DFQATT and CDR2 SNEGSKA (reference sequence). This CDR3 contains 14 residues. DNA for the CDR3: TGCAGCGTACCTAGCGGGAGTTCAGACTACGAGCAGTACTTC. It specifies CSVPSGSSDYEQYF.

This clonotype was seen only a few times. The chain employs TRBV28 and TRBJ2-7; 7 bases are shared with TRBD1. The germline CDR1 and CDR2 sequences are MDHEN and SYDVKM. V was pared by 4 bases and J by 0 bases, with 6 bases of the junction left unmatched. The CDR3 extends over 15 amino acids. The CDR3 spells CASSSPGQLSYEQYF. In DNA form, the CDR3 reads TGTGCCAGCAGTTCACCGGGACAGCTCTCCTACGAGCAGTACTTC.

The chain carries TRBV27 and TRBJ2-1, with 8 positions matching TRBD1. The CDR3 spans 14 residues. Per the germline V gene, CDR1 is MNHEY and CDR2 is SMNVEV (reference sequence). The V and J ends lost 6 bases and 6 bases, in that order; junction bases with no gene match: 7. Here the CDR3 DNA reads TGTGCCAGCAGCCCGACAGGGGCCTTCAATGAGCAGTTCTTC. Residues: CASSPTGAFNEQFF.

The chain uses TRBV29-1 and TRBJ1-2; no reliable D call. Germline values: CDR1 SQVTM, CDR2 ANQGSEA. The CDR3 consists of 11 residues. Trimming took off 6 bases at V and 3 bases at J, with 8 bases between the two ends. DNA of the CDR3: TGCAGCGTGGGTGGGCACTATGGCTACACCTTC. Its translation is CSVGGHYGYTF.

The CDR3 bases are TGTGCCAGCAGCCCTCTGGAGAGCTCCTACAATGAGCAGTTCTTC. It yields the protein CASSPLESSYNEQFF. The chain is built from TRBV7-9 and TRBJ2-1; the D is unclear. V was pared by 5 bases and J by 0 bases, with 11 bases between. Germline CDR1 and CDR2: SEHNR and FQNEAQ (reference sequence). This CDR3 region has 15 residues.

The CDR3 loop is CSAPRAGDTDTQYF. CDR3 nucleotide sequence: TGCAGTGCCCCCCGGGCAGGTGACACAGATACGCAGTATTTT. The rearrangement joins TRBV20-1 to TRBJ2-3; D is ambiguous. Germline V lookup: CDR1 DFQATT, CDR2 SNEGSKA (reference sequence). There are 14 residues in the CDR3. Trimming removed 6 bases at V and 2 bases at J, with 15 bases between.